This T cell receptor beta chain was captured in a study of cytomegalovirus exposure and HLA in healthy donors. The CDR3 sequence is 12 residues long. Per the germline V gene, CDR1 is GTSNPN and CDR2 is SVGIG (reference sequence). The ends were cut back, 2 bases at V and 7 bases at J, with 8 bases in the middle. Comments on this clone: Its antigen is undetermined.

The protocol was immunoSEQ multiplex PCR, while the TCRdb copy is restricted to in-frame clones and leaves out a portion. The table lists 200,000 or so clones, more than 75% of them singletons. Overall study findings and caveats: Rare TCR sequences predominated, though certain public TCRs were found in many donors.

The chain is built from TRBV30 and TRBJ1-4; D call uncertain. The source is a man aged 18-30 years in good health and CMV-seropositive. Sequencing was done on a sample of PBMCs. The CDR3 reads CAWSPAGEKLFF. The DNA of the CDR3 is TGTGCCTGGAGTCCTGCCGGTGAAAAACTGTTTTTT.